This TCR beta chain was documented in a study of T cell responses to AZD1222 COVID-19 vaccine. General study results and limits: Reportedly, nearly half the spike-specific TCRs target unmutated variant regions.

Per germline, CDR1 MDHEN and CDR2 SYDVKM. The CDR3 loop spans 13 amino acids. Trimming shortened V by 7 bases and J by 2 bases, and 11 bases separated the two germline ends. As for this clone: Its matching antigen is unknown.

The table came from immunoSEQ multiplex PCR; TCRdb's copy has only in-frame clones and leaves some out. The sample lists 150,000 to 200,000 clones; about 88% were seen once. This sequence was found in an adult who received the AZD1222 COVID-19 vaccine. Sequenced material: peripheral blood, taken 28 days after the second AZD1222 dose. The chain combines TRBV28 with TRBJ1-1, with D possibly TRBD1 on 6 matching bases. The CDR3 loop is CASTRTVNTEAFF. The CDR3 DNA reads TGTGCCAGCACCCGGACAGTCAACACTGAAGCTTTCTTT.